One T cell receptor (beta chain) is described in this entry. The sample is drawn from a study of blood T cell repertoires in COVID-19. Study-level information: Donors in the United States, Italy and Spain gave samples during acute or convalescent COVID-19. From T cells, B-cell-depleted T cells, or PBMCs came the material, which was cDNA or gDNA.

The germline V and J ends were trimmed by 3 bases and 4 bases, with 6 bases remaining between them. CDR1 is DFQATT, CDR2 SNEGSKA, per germline (reference sequence). The CDR3 loop spans 11 amino acids. In the authors' workflow: Reference gene primer amplification in the assay estimated nucleated cell counts. Method: immunoSEQ multiplex PCR; TCRdb's copy keeps in-frame clones and lacks some. V and J calls and clone size are as listed in that table; D and trimming were resolved from the DNA. Of about 35,000 clones in the sample, around 80% are singletons; the top ten hold roughly 14%. The TCR was taken from a man aged 80 or over with active or convalescent COVID-19. The sequencing input was peripheral blood. The chain couples TRBV20-1 to TRBJ1-1; D uncertain. The DNA of the CDR3 is TGCAGTGCTAGCCCTTTCACTGAAGCTTTCTTT. This sequence encodes CSASPFTEAFF.